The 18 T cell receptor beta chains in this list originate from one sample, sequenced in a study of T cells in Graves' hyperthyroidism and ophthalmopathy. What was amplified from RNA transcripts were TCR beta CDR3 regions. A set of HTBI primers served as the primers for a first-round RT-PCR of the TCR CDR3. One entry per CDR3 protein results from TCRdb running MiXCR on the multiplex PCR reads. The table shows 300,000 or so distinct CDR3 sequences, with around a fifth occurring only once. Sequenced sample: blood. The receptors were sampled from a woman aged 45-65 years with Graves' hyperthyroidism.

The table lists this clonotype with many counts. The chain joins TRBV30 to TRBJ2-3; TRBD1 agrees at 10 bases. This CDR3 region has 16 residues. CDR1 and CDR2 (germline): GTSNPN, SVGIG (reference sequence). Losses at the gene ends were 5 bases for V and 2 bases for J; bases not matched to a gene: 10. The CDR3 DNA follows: TGTGCCTGGTTTGATTTGGGACAGGGGTTCACAGATACGCAGTATTTT. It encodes CAWFDLGQGFTDTQYF.

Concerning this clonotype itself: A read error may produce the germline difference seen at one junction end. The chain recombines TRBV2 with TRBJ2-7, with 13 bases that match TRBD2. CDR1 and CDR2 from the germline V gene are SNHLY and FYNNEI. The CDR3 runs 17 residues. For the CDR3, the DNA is TGCGCCAGCAGCCGATCCCTACTAGCGGGAGGGTGGAGCGAGCAGTACTTC. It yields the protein CASSRSLLAGGWSEQYF.

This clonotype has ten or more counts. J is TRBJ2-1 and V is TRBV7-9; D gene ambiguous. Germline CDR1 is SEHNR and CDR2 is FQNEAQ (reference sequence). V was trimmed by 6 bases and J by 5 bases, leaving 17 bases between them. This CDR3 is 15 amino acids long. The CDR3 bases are TGTGCCAGCAGGCCCAATGGGCTAGGCCACAATGAGCAGTTCTTC. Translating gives CASRPNGLGHNEQFF.

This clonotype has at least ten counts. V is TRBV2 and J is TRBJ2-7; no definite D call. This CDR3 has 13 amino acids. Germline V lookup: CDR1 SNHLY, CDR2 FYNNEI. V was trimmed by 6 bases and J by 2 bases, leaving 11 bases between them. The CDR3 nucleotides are TGTGCCAGCAGAGCCGGGTCCGCCTACGAGCAGTACTTC. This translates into CASRAGSAYEQYF.

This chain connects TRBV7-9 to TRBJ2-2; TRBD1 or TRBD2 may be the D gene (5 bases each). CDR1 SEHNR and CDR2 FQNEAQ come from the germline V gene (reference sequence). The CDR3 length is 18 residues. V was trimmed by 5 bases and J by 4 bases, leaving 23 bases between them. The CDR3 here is CASSRGLLGDPRTGELFF. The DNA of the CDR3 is TGTGCCAGCAGCCGAGGACTCTTAGGGGACCCTCGCACCGGGGAGCTGTTTTTT.

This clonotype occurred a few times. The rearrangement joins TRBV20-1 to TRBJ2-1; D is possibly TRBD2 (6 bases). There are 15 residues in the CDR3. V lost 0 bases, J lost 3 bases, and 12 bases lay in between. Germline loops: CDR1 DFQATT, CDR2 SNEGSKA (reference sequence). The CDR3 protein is CSARDRAGIYNEQFF. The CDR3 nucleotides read TGCAGTGCTAGAGACAGGGCGGGGATCTACAATGAGCAGTTCTTC.

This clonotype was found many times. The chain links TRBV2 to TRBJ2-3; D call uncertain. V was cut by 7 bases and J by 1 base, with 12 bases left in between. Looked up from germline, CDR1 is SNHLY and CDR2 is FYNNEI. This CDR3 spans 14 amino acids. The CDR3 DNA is TGTGCCAGCAAGATTGGCCGGGGCACAGATACGCAGTATTTT. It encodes CASKIGRGTDTQYF.

CDR3: CASSYPTTRSSEKLFF. CDR3 DNA: TGTGCCAGCAGTTACCCGACTACCCGAAGCTCCGAAAAACTGTTTTTT. This rearrangement joins TRBV6-2 or TRBV6-3 to TRBJ1-4, with D unresolved. Germline lookup yields CDR1 MNHEY and CDR2 SVGEGT. Trimming shortened V by 2 bases and J by 8 bases, and 18 bases separated the two germline ends. CDR3 length: 16 residues.

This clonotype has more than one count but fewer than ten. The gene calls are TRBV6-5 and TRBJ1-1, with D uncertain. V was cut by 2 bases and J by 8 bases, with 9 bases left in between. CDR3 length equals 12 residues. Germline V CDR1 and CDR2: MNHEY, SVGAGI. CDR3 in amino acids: CASSYDNMEAFF. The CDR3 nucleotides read TGTGCCAGCAGTTACGACAACATGGAAGCTTTCTTT.

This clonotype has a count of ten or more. CDR3 sequence reads: CASSRTGTAYNEQFF. Here the CDR3 DNA reads TGTGCCAGCAGTAGAACAGGGACAGCCTACAATGAGCAGTTCTTC. The chain carries TRBV7-3 and TRBJ2-1; the match to TRBD1 covers 7 bases. Germline V lookup: CDR1 SGHTA, CDR2 FQGTGA. The junction had 7 bases not matched to a gene; V was cut back by 6 bases and J by 2 bases. The CDR3 has 15 amino acids.

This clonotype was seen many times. In nucleotides, the CDR3 is TGTGCCATCAGCGAGACGACAGGGGGTGGTGGCACAGATACGCAGTATTTT. Its translation is CAISETTGGGGTDTQYF. The V gene is TRBV10-3, the J gene TRBJ2-3; 9 bases align to TRBD1. Germline V lookup: CDR1 ENHRY, CDR2 SYGVKD. CDR3 size: 17 residues. Trimming at V came to 6 bases and at J to 1 base, leaving 11 bases not matched to a gene.

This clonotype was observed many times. The CDR3 loop is CSASRLAGGPNEQFF. In nucleotides, the CDR3 is TGCAGTGCTAGCAGACTAGCGGGAGGGCCGAATGAGCAGTTCTTC. This sequence joins TRBV20-1 and TRBJ2-1, with 14 positions matching TRBD2. This CDR3 is built from 15 residues. Germline V gene sequence: CDR1 DFQATT, CDR2 SNEGSKA (reference sequence). The V gene end was trimmed by 3 bases and the J gene end by 7 bases; junction bases not matched to a gene: 5.

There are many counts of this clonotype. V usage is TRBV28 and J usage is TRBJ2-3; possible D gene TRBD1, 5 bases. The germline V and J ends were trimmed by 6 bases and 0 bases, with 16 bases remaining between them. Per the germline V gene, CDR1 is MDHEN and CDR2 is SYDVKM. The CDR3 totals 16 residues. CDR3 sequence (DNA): TGTGCCAGCAGCCTTGGGCTCAGGGCTAGCACAGATACGCAGTATTTT. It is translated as CASSLGLRASTDTQYF.

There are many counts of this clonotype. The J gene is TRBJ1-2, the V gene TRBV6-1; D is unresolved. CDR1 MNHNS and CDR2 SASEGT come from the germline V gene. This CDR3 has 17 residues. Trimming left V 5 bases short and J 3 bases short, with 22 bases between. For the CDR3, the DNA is TGTGCCAGCAGTAGGACCTCGACCCCTGGGTCCCACTATGGCTACACCTTC. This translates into CASSRTSTPGSHYGYTF.

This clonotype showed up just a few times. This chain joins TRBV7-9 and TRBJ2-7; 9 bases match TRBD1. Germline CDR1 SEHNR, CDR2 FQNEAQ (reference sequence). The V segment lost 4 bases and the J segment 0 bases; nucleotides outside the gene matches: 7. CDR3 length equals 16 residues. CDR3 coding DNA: TGTGCCAGCAGCTACCCCAGACAGGGGGTCTCCTACGAGCAGTACTTC. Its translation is CASSYPRQGVSYEQYF.

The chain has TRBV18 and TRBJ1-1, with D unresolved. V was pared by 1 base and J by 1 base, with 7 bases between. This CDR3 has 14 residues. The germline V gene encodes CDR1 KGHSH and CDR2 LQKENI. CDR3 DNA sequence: TGTGCCAGCTCACCACTTGGAGCGAACACTGAAGCTTTCTTT. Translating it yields CASSPLGANTEAFF.

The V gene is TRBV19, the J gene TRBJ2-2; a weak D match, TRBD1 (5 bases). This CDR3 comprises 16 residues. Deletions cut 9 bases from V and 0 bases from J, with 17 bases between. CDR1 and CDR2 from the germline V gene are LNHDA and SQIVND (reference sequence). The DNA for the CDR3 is TGTGCCAGCCGTATCAGACAGACCACGAACACCGGGGAGCTGTTTTTT. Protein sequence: CASRIRQTTNTGELFF.

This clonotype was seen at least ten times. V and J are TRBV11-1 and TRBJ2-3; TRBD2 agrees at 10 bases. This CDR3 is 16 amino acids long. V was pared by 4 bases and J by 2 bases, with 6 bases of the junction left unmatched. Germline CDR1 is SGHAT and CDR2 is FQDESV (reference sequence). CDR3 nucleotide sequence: TGTGCCAGCAGCTCAGGACTAGCGGCCATCACAGATACGCAGTATTTT. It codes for CASSSGLAAITDTQYF. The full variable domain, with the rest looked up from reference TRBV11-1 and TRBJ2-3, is EAEVAQSPRYKITEKSQAVAFWCDPISGHATLYWYRQILGQGPELLVQFQDESVVDDSQLPKDRFSAERLKGVDSTLKIQPAELGDSAMYLCASSSGLAAITDTQYFGPGTRLTVL.